One and the same sample provided the 22 T cell receptor beta chains below, sequenced in a study of PD-1 blockade in classical Hodgkin lymphoma. Assay used: immunoSEQ multiplex PCR; TCRdb lists only in-frame clones, some missing. This sample carries roughly 16,000 clones, 80% to 85% of them seen once, and the ten largest clones take 30% to 45%. Relapses following autologous stem cell transplantation were seen in all patients, with brentuximab vedotin exposure varying. Sequencing was performed on peripheral blood mononuclear cells (PBMCs), taken before the second cycle of nivolumab. These receptors were collected from a human donor with classical Hodgkin lymphoma.

The V gene is TRBV7-6, the J gene TRBJ2-5; 10 positions match TRBD2. V shed 4 bases, J shed 5 bases, and the junction held 13 bases outside the gene matches. Per germline, CDR1 SGHVS and CDR2 FNYEAQ. The CDR3 sequence is 17 residues long. CDR3 protein: CASSSKAGPGLAETQYF. CDR3 nucleotide sequence: TGTGCCAGCAGCTCCAAGGCCGGACCGGGACTAGCGGAGACCCAGTACTTC. Full variable domain (rest looked up from reference TRBV7-6 and TRBJ2-5): GAGVSQSPRYKVTKRGQDVALRCDPISGHVSLYWYRQALGQGPEFLTYFNYEAQQDKSGLPNDRFSAERPEGSISTLTIQRTEQRDSAMYRCASSSKAGPGLAETQYFGPGTRLLVL.

J is TRBJ1-2 and V is TRBV5-4, with D perhaps matching TRBD1 (5 bases). V lost 6 bases and J 7 bases, leaving 13 bases between the germline ends. CDR3 length: 12 residues. Looked up from germline, CDR1 is SGHNT and CDR2 is YYREEE (reference sequence). The CDR3 sequence: CASTWDHSGYTF. DNA of the CDR3: TGTGCCAGCACCTGGGACCATAGTGGCTACACCTTC.

CDR3: CSAYTSGNTGELFF. The CDR3 DNA follows: TGCAGCGCATATACTAGCGGCAACACCGGGGAGCTGTTTTTT. The chain couples TRBV29-1 to TRBJ2-2; 8 bases are a match to TRBD2. With V trimmed by 7 bases and J by 2 bases, 6 bases remained unmatched. CDR1 and CDR2 from the germline V gene are SQVTM and ANQGSEA. The CDR3 covers 14 residues.

V and J are TRBV10-3 and TRBJ2-7, with D uncertain. With 5 bases removed from V and 4 bases from J, the gap between germline ends came to 15 bases. CDR1 is ENHRY, CDR2 SYGVKD, per germline. The CDR3 consists of 14 residues. CDR3 sequence: CAISRSVRRYEQYF. The CDR3 region has the DNA TGTGCCATCAGTCGGAGCGTTCGTAGGTACGAGCAGTACTTC.

Written as DNA, the CDR3 is TGTGCCAGCAGCCTTCTAGGGAGGAGCGGGAGTCTCATCGAGCAGTACTTC. Amino acids: CASSLLGRSGSLIEQYF. The chain couples TRBV11-2 to TRBJ2-7, with 8 bases fitting TRBD2. The CDR3 extends over 17 amino acids. The germline gives CDR1 SGHAT, CDR2 FQNNGV. V was clipped by 5 bases and J by 6 bases; unmatched bases: 18.

The chain couples TRBV10-3 to TRBJ2-5, with D unresolved. In germline, CDR1 is ENHRY, CDR2 SYGVKD. V lost 0 bases and J lost 2, with 7 bases in between. CDR3 length equals 14 residues. DNA of the CDR3: TGTGCCATCAGTGAGTCCCCAGCACAAGAGACCCAGTACTTC. Its protein product is CAISESPAQETQYF.

This rearrangement joins TRBV5-1 to TRBJ2-7; 9 bases map to TRBD1. V shed 3 bases, J shed 0 bases, and the junction held 1 base outside the gene matches. Looked up from germline, CDR1 is SGHRS and CDR2 is YFSETQ. This CDR3 comprises 14 residues. The CDR3 spells CASSSTGGSYEQYF. The CDR3 DNA follows: TGCGCCAGCAGCTCGACAGGGGGCTCCTACGAGCAGTACTTC.

The chain employs TRBV21-1 and TRBJ2-1; the table's D call of TRBD1 was not tested on the DNA. TRBV21-1 is described as a pseudogene. This CDR3 is built from 14 residues. CDR3 in DNA: TGTGCCAGCAGCACATTGGGACAGTACAATGAGCAGTTCTTC. This translates into CASSTLGQYNEQFF.

The V call is TRBV5-1, the J call TRBJ1-1; D ambiguous. Trimming cost V 2 bases and J 4 bases, with 9 bases left between them. The CDR3 runs to 13 residues. Germline lookup yields CDR1 SGHRS and CDR2 YFSETQ. The CDR3, as DNA: TGCGCCAGCAGCTTCGACGTGCTCACTGAAGCTTTCTTT. Protein product: CASSFDVLTEAFF.

This sequence joins TRBV15 and TRBJ1-1; a possible D gene is TRBD1 (5 bases). Germline V gene lookup returns CDR1 LNHNV and CDR2 YYDKDF (reference sequence). Trimming cost V 4 bases and J 3 bases, with 15 bases left between them. This CDR3 is built from 15 residues. Written as DNA, the CDR3 is TGTGCCACCAGCACCCCCAAGGGGAGGGACACTGAAGCTTTCTTT. Its translation is CATSTPKGRDTEAFF.

The chain combines TRBV14 with TRBJ2-1; the D gene is possibly TRBD1 (5 bases). The CDR3 has 18 amino acids. The germline V and J ends were trimmed by 1 base and 4 bases, with 20 bases remaining between them. In germline, CDR1 is SGHDN, CDR2 FVKESK. CDR3 amino acids: CASSQGMAGPIKYNEQFF. In nucleotides, the CDR3 is TGTGCCAGCAGCCAAGGGATGGCAGGGCCTATTAAGTACAATGAGCAGTTCTTC.

This clone appeared a few times. V and J are TRBV18 and TRBJ2-5; 8 bases line up with TRBD1. From germline, CDR1 is KGHSH and CDR2 LQKENI. The CDR3 contains 15 residues. Unmatched junction bases numbered 6, after V lost 4 bases and J lost 2 bases. CDR3 in DNA: TGTGCCAGCTCACTGGGACAGGACATGCAAGAGACCCAGTACTTC. Translating it yields CASSLGQDMQETQYF.

CDR3 residues: CAISVDTAGNSPLHF. CDR3 nucleotides: TGTGCCATCAGTGTTGATACCGCGGGGAATTCACCCCTCCACTTT. The chain couples TRBV10-3 to TRBJ1-6; D is unclear. The CDR3 is made up of 15 amino acids. In germline, CDR1 is ENHRY, CDR2 SYGVKD. Trimming left V 4 bases short and J 7 bases short, with 14 bases between.

This clone was observed once. Other DNA sequences in this specimen translate into the identical CDR3. The J gene is TRBJ2-1, the V gene TRBV2; no firm D call. The V gene's germline CDR1 is SNHLY and CDR2 FYNNEI. The CDR3 is made up of 11 amino acids. Trimming cost V 4 bases and J 8 bases, with 6 bases left between them. The CDR3: CASSVGYEQFF. The DNA for the CDR3 is TGTGCCAGCAGTGTGGGGTATGAGCAGTTCTTC. The complete variable domain, with remaining parts taken from reference TRBV2 and TRBJ2-1, reads EPEVTQTPSHQVTQMGQEVILRCVPISNHLYFYWYRQILGQKVEFLVSFYNNEISEKSEIFDDQFSVERPDGSNFTLKIRSTKLEDSAMYFCASSVGYEQFFGPGTRLTVL.

The J gene is TRBJ2-3, the V gene TRBV28; 7 bases map to TRBD1. J gave up 2 bases and V 3 bases, and 8 bases lay outside the gene matches. The CDR3 totals 16 residues. The germline V gene encodes CDR1 MDHEN and CDR2 SYDVKM. In DNA form, the CDR3 reads TGTGCCAGCAGTTTCCAGACAGGGAGTGACACAGATACGCAGTATTTT. As protein: CASSFQTGSDTDTQYF.

The rearrangement links TRBV12-5 to TRBJ1-2; D uncertain. Trimming left V 0 bases short and J 4 bases short, with 18 bases between. CDR3 size: 17 residues. Germline V lookup: CDR1 LGHNT, CDR2 FRNRAP. The CDR3: CASGLVPAPRVLYGYTF. The DNA of the CDR3 is TGTGCTAGTGGTTTGGTACCCGCCCCTAGGGTCCTCTATGGCTACACCTTC. Looking up the rest from reference TRBV12-5 and TRBJ1-2 gives the full variable domain: DARVTQTPRHKVTEMGQEVTMRCQPILGHNTVFWYRQTMMQGLELLAYFRNRAPLDDSGMPKDRFSAEMPDATLATLKIQPSEPRDSAVYFCASGLVPAPRVLYGYTFGSGTRLTVV.

This chain uses TRBV5-8 with TRBJ1-1; maybe TRBD1 (5 bases). The CDR3 length is 15 residues. V was cut by 4 bases and J by 0 bases, with 13 bases left in between. Germline V gene lookup returns CDR1 SGHTS and CDR2 YDEGEE. The CDR3 spells CASSGRQLMNTEAFF. CDR3 DNA: TGTGCCAGCAGCGGAAGACAGTTAATGAACACTGAAGCTTTCTTT.

The rearrangement joins TRBV5-1 to TRBJ1-2, with 11 nucleotides matching TRBD1. The germline V gene encodes CDR1 SGHRS and CDR2 YFSETQ. J gave up 6 bases and V 4 bases, and 5 bases lay outside the gene matches. The CDR3 contains 14 residues. This chain's CDR3 is CASSVGQGANGYTF. The CDR3 DNA sequence: TGCGCCAGCAGCGTCGGACAGGGGGCGAATGGCTACACCTTC.

Worth noting for this clone: At the DNA level, this CDR3 is encoded by other sequences in the same sample as well. The V gene is TRBV6-5, the J gene TRBJ1-2; a possible D gene is TRBD1 (6 bases). Trimming cost V 0 bases and J 4 bases, with 12 bases left between them. CDR3 length: 15 residues. The germline V gene encodes CDR1 MNHEY and CDR2 SVGAGI. The CDR3 is CASSYSGGQGYGYTF. As DNA, the CDR3 is TGTGCCAGCAGTTACTCCGGGGGGCAGGGCTATGGCTACACCTTC.

This chain uses TRBV2 with TRBJ1-1; a weak D match, TRBD1 (6 bases). V lost 6 bases to trimming and J lost 1 base, with 15 bases between them. The CDR3 extends over 15 amino acids. Germline loops: CDR1 SNHLY, CDR2 FYNNEI. The CDR3 bases are TGTGCCAGCAGATATTCTACGGACAGGAACACTGAAGCTTTCTTT. Protein sequence: CASRYSTDRNTEAFF.

V is TRBV11-2 and J is TRBJ2-3; D may be TRBD1 or TRBD2 (5 bases each). Germline CDR1 is SGHAT and CDR2 is FQNNGV. The CDR3 extends over 14 amino acids. V was cut by 1 base and J by 6 bases, with 11 bases left in between. CDR3 DNA: TGTGCCAGCAGCTTAGTTGGGGGAATGGATACGCAGTATTTT. It translates to CASSLVGGMDTQYF.

The CDR3 DNA reads as TGCGGCCAGCAATGTCACAGGGTATCCTACGAGCAGTACTTC. The encoded protein is CGQQCHRVSYEQYF. This chain links TRBV5-1 with TRBJ2-7, with TRBD1 as a possible D gene (6 bases). The CDR3 has 14 residues. Germline V gene sequence: CDR1 SGHRS, CDR2 YFSETQ.